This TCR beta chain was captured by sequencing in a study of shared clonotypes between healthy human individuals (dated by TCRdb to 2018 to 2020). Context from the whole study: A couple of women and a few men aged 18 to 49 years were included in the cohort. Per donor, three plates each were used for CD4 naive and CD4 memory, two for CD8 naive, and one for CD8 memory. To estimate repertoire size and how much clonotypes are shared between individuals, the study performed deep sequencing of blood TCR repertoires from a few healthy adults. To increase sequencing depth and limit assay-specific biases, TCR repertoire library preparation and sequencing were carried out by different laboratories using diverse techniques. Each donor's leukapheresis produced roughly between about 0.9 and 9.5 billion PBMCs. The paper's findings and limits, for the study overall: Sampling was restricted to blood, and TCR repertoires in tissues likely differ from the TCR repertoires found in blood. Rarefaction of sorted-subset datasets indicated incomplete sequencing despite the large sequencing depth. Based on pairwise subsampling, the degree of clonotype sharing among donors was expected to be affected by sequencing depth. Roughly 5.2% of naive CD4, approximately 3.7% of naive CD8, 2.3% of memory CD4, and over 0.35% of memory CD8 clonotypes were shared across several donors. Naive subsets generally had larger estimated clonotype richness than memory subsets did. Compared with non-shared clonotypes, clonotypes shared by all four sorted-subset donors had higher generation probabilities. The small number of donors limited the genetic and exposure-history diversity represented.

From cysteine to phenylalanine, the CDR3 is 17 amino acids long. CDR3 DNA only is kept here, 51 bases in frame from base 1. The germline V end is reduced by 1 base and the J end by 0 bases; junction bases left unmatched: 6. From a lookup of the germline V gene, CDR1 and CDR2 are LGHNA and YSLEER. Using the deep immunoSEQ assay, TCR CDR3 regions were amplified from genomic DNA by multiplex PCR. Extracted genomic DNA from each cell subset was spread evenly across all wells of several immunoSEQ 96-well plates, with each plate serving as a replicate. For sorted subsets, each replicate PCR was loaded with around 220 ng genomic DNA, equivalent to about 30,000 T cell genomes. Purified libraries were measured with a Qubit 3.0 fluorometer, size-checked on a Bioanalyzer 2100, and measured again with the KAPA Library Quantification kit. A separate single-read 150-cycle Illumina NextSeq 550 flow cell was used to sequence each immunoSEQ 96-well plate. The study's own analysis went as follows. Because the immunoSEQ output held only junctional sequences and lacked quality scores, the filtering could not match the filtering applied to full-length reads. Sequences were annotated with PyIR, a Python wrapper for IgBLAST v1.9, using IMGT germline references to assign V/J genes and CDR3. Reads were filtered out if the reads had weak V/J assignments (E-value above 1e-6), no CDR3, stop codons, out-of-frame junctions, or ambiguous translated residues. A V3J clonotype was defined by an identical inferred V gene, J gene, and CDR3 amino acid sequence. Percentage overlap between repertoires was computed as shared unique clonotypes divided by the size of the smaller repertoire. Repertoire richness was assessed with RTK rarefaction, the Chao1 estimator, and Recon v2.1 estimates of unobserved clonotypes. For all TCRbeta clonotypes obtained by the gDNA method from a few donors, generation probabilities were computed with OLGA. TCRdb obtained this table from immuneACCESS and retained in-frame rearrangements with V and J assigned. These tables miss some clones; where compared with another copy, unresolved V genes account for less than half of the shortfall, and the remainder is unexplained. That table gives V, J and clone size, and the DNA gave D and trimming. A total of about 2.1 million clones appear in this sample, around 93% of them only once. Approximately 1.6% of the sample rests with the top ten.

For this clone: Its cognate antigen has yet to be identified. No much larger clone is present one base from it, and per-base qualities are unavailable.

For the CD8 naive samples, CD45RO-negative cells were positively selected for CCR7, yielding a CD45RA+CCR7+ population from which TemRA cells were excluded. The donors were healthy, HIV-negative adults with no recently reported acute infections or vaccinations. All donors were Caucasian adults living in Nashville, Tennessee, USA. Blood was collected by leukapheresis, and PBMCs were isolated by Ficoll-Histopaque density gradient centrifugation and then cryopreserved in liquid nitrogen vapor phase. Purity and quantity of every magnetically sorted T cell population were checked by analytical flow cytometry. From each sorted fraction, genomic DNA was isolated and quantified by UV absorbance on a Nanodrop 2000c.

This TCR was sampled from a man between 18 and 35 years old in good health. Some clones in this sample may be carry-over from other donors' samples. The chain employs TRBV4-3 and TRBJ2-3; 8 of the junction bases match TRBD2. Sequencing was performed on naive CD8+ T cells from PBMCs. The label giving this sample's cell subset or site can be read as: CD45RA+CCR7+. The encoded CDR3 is CASSQGLTSGSTDTQYF. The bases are TGCGCCAGCAGCCAAGGGCTTACTAGCGGCAGCACAGATACGCAGTATTTT.